Listed below are T cell receptor beta chains from one sample, sequenced in a study of blood T cell repertoires in COVID-19. Assay: immunoSEQ multiplex PCR; the TCRdb copy retains only in-frame clones and omits some. The sample comprises some 110,000 clones, approximately 80% of which are singletons, and under 3% rests with the top ten. Sequencing input: peripheral blood. The receptors derive from a man aged 50-60 years with acute or convalescent COVID-19. CDR3s include the opening cysteine and the closing phenylalanine or tryptophan.

j_call,v_call,cdr3_aa
TRBJ1-4,TRBV29-1,CSVGDRGREKLFF
TRBJ2-7,TRBV2,CASRRGIEQYF
TRBJ1-2,TRBV6-6,CASSYDPQGARGYTF
TRBJ2-7,TRBV5-1,CASSLEWTNRAYEQYF
TRBJ2-5,TRBV7-9,CASIGGGAGETQYF
TRBJ1-5,TRBV19,CASSPRDREFNQPQHF
TRBJ1-2,TRBV2,CASSEAQGSFYGYTF
TRBJ1-6,TRBV11-3,CASSAGQGNSPLHF
TRBJ2-3,TRBV23-1,CASSHLFEATQYF
TRBJ1-6,TRBV5-1,CASSLVPQGDNSPLHF
TRBJ1-6,TRBV4-1,CASSLTGDSAANNSPLHF
TRBJ2-1,TRBV9,CASSVAALVLSNEQFF
TRBJ2-3,TRBV9,CASSPSGQGFSTDTQYF
TRBJ1-5,TRBV28,CASSTTGGAGRGNQPQHF
TRBJ1-1,TRBV5-4,CASSFVGGTEAFF
TRBJ1-3,TRBV21-1,CASNPNVLICGNTIYF
TRBJ2-1,TRBV7-3,CASSSYSGGASNEQFF
TRBJ1-2,TRBV19,CASSVGTGGFYGYTF
TRBJ1-1,TRBV30,CASEQGFGNTEAFF
TRBJ1-5,TRBV7-8,CASSRGGRVSNQPQHF
TRBJ2-1,TRBV7-3,CASSLMEGYNEQFF
TRBJ2-2,TRBV28,CASSVFRPGLPSTGELFF
TRBJ1-6,TRBV11-3,CASSSDRDSSLSSYNSPLHF
TRBJ2-5,TRBV24-1,CATSDMGGGGEETQYF